This is a list of T cell receptor beta chains from one sample in a study of spatial heterogeneity in lung cancer. MiXCR, run by TCRdb on the 5' RACE reads, gives a single entry per CDR3 protein. The sample contains 90,000 to 95,000 distinct CDR3 sequences, around 12% of which appear only once. This material consisted of PBMCs, taken at surgery. Receptor source: a male donor with early-stage non-small cell lung cancer. The CDR3 runs from the conserved cysteine through the conserved F or W. The order of the fields is V gene, J gene, CDR3 protein.

TRBV29-1	TRBJ1-2	CSVEDPGSYGYTF
TRBV5-6	TRBJ1-5	CASSSMLQGLGNQPQHF
TRBV9	TRBJ2-7	CASSVGDITYEQYF
TRBV6-2/TRBV6-3	TRBJ2-1	CASTKQTSGGPAANEQFF
TRBV7-8	TRBJ2-1	CASSLYGSGSSSYNEQFF
TRBV14	TRBJ2-3	CAGSRAGTGTDTQYF
TRBV5-5	TRBJ1-5	CASSSPDRAKSQPQHF
TRBV4-1	TRBJ2-1	CASSQGTSGGEYNEQFF
TRBV5-6	TRBJ2-7	CAGSPSGTHYKQYF
TRBV7-2	TRBJ2-5	CASSSLAGTQETQYF
TRBV24-1	TRBJ2-3	CAVGQAGGTDTQYF
TRBV6-2/TRBV6-3	TRBJ2-1	CASSYHKTGRTDEQFF
TRBV6-6	TRBJ2-7	CASSPPGADEQYF
TRBV10-3	TRBJ2-2	CAISESSSRQGRTGELFF
TRBV4-1	TRBJ2-5	CASSQLAGLGTQYF
TRBV25-1	TRBJ2-7	CASSEFPYEQYF
TRBV2	TRBJ2-2	CASSLFRTVNTGELFF
TRBV10-3	TRBJ2-3	CAISPEESAQYF
TRBV6-1	TRBJ1-5	CASRGDGQPQHF
TRBV4-3	TRBJ1-1	CASSQRGTEAFF
TRBV4-3	TRBJ2-2	CASSQEFTSLTGELFF
TRBV6-5	TRBJ1-6	CASSYIRAGGHDSPLHF
TRBV20-1	TRBJ1-2	CSASRVGYGYTF
TRBV7-2	TRBJ2-1	CASSLARRNEQFF
TRBV6-6	TRBJ1-4	CASSYQGLNEKLFF
TRBV7-3	TRBJ2-2	CASSPLATGGELFF
TRBV11-2	TRBJ2-2	CASSLLVSNTGELFF
TRBV11-2	TRBJ2-5	CASSLGAGFETQYF
TRBV5-1	TRBJ1-6	CASSPDGPRDGSPLHF
TRBV3-1	TRBJ2-5	CASSQVPSSGGMETQYF
TRBV12-3/TRBV12-4	TRBJ1-6	CASRQESSYNSPLHF
TRBV6-6	TRBJ2-3	CASSSTSGDDTQYF
TRBV7-9	TRBJ2-5	CASSLRGGLQETQYF
TRBV18	TRBJ1-3	CASSPSRGLSGNTIYF
TRBV5-6	TRBJ1-1	CASSRGQGAGTEAFF
TRBV12-3/TRBV12-4	TRBJ2-7	CASSSPWGYGDEQYF
TRBV20-1	TRBJ2-3	CSASDRGSTDTQYF
TRBV9	TRBJ2-2	CASSVVPLAGGTGELFF
TRBV18	TRBJ2-1	CASSPGTAVEQFF
TRBV7-8	TRBJ1-5	CASNGQMDQPQHF
TRBV12-3/TRBV12-4	TRBJ2-3	CASSLGLRGDTQYF
TRBV7-2	TRBJ2-7	CASSFATLYEQYF
TRBV6-2/TRBV6-3	TRBJ1-5	CASSDRFNQPQHF
TRBV6-2/TRBV6-3	TRBJ2-2	CASTLDQGIDGELFF
TRBV29-1	TRBJ2-2	CSVYAVGPGELFF
TRBV4-3	TRBJ1-2	CASSQEEDFYGYTF
TRBV6-1	TRBJ1-5	CASSNYRGQPQHF
TRBV12-3/TRBV12-4	TRBJ2-4	CASSLSLVHIQYF
TRBV7-2	TRBJ2-1	CASSSRASGAAYNEQFF
TRBV2	TRBJ1-6	CASRAGTANSPLHF